The rows below give T cell receptor beta chains drawn from one sample of a study of control samples from healthy donors and cancer patients. TCRdb's copy holds only in-frame clones and misses some; the assay was immunoSEQ multiplex PCR. The profile shows around 140,000 clones, around 90% of them singletons. Sequencing used blood. These receptors all come from a man in his late teens or twenties in good health. The conserved cysteine and the conserved F or W are not part of the CDR3 here. A clone size is listed for some rows: how often the clone was seen (once, few, many), or a class if it is expanded.

j_gene,abundance,v_gene,CDR3aa
TRBJ2-5,-,TRBV2,ASSEAGQETQY
TRBJ1-4,once,TRBV9,ASSVGGSSNEKLF
TRBJ2-7,-,TRBV5-6,ASSRQYYEQY
TRBJ1-1,once,TRBV29-1,SVGRNTEAF
TRBJ1-1,-,TRBV11-2,ASSFSGSNTEAF
TRBJ1-1,-,TRBV5-1,ASSSPDRGNTEAF
TRBJ1-2,-,TRBV5-6,ASSFQGADYGYT
TRBJ2-2,-,TRBV3-1/TRBV3-2,ASSQWQGADTGELF
TRBJ2-5,-,TRBV5-4,ASSLPPGQGAETQY
TRBJ1-2,few,TRBV19,ASTRGTQNYGYT
TRBJ1-3,-,TRBV4-1,ASSQGRGNTIY
TRBJ2-7,-,TRBV5-1,ASSLPGAPYEQY
TRBJ1-5,-,TRBV19,AASDRISNQPQH
TRBJ2-7,-,TRBV23-1,ASSQSGFGTSGCEQY
TRBJ2-7,-,TRBV27,ASSSFLGDGEQY
TRBJ1-1,-,TRBV4-1,ASSQKSQAATEAF
TRBJ2-1,-,TRBV5-1,ASNDRGPHNEQF
TRBJ1-5,-,TRBV28,ASRVTGSQPQH
TRBJ2-5,once,TRBV5-1,ASSLGPTIRAETQY
TRBJ2-3,-,TRBV6-5,ATSPGPTTDTQY
TRBJ2-7,-,TRBV3-1/TRBV3-2,ASSSYASYEQY
TRBJ1-2,-,TRBV6-5,ASTTGDRGRDGYT
TRBJ2-6,-,TRBV29-1,SALEQGALINGANVLT
TRBJ1-4,-,TRBV15,ATSRDAVLANEKLF
TRBJ1-2,few,TRBV4-2,ASSQEEGVRNYGYT
TRBJ1-4,-,TRBV28,AARATNEKLF
TRBJ1-1,-,TRBV5-4,ASSMTDWNTEAF
TRBJ2-7,-,TRBV5-1,ASSGSGGADEQY
TRBJ2-2,-,TRBV9,ASNQYTGELF
TRBJ1-4,-,TRBV19,ASRGSSTNEKLF
TRBJ1-1,-,TRBV6-2/TRBV6-3,ASSTTGGNTEAF
TRBJ1-1,-,TRBV5-1,ASSSTGYAEAF
TRBJ2-7,-,TRBV7-3,ASSRDRSYEQY
TRBJ1-2,-,TRBV5-1,ASSFSGSNYGYT
TRBJ1-3,-,TRBV30,AWAVFQGAGNTIY
TRBJ1-4,once,TRBV11-2,ASSSAYGTVLF
TRBJ2-1,-,TRBV3-1/TRBV3-2,ASSTSGTGGYYNEQF
TRBJ1-1,-,TRBV5-6,ASSFQGKMNTEAF
TRBJ2-2,-,TRBV7-2,ASSLAGLVYTGELF
TRBJ1-1,-,TRBV18,ASSPLGDTEAF
TRBJ2-7,-,TRBV12-3/TRBV12-4,ASSQVDEQY